The 24 T cell receptor beta chains in this list originate from one sample, sequenced in a study of T cells in Graves' hyperthyroidism and ophthalmopathy. Using RNA transcripts as the source, TCR beta CDR3 regions were amplified. HTBI primers were the set used in a first-round RT-PCR of the TCR CDR3. Each CDR3 protein gets one entry after TCRdb re-called the multiplex PCR reads with MiXCR. The sample yields about 640,000 distinct CDR3 sequences, around 20% seen once. Sequencing was done on a sample of blood. The receptors originated from a young man with Graves' ophthalmopathy.

This clonotype was counted a few times. V usage is TRBV6-6 and J usage is TRBJ2-7; TRBD2 is a possible D gene (5 bases). The CDR3 totals 15 residues. Trimming pared 0 bases from V and 6 bases from J, leaving 15 bases between. Germline V gives CDR1 MNHNY, CDR2 SVGAGI (reference sequence). As DNA, the CDR3 is TGTGCCAGCAGTTACTCGAAAGCGGCGTCTTCCGAGCAGTACTTC. It specifies CASSYSKAASSEQYF.

For the CDR3, the DNA is TGTGCCAGCACGGGCGGGAGGGCCGACAATGAGCAGTTCTTC. Amino acid sequence: CASTGGRADNEQFF. The chain joins TRBV6-1 to TRBJ2-1; 9 bases line up with TRBD2. Germline V CDR1 and CDR2: MNHNS, SASEGT. The trim removed 7 bases at V and 5 bases at J, leaving 6 bases unmatched. There are 14 residues in the CDR3.

For this clonotype: A junction boundary mismatches the germline segment, possibly from a read error. V and J are TRBV11-1 and TRBJ2-7; 10 bases are shared with TRBD2. The CDR3 covers 14 residues. Germline CDR1 SGHAT, CDR2 FQDESV (reference sequence). CDR3 nucleotides: TGTGCCAGCAGCCTAGCGGGAGAATGTTGCGAGCAGTACTTC. Its protein product is CASSLAGECCEQYF. Drawing the rest from reference TRBV11-1 and TRBJ2-7, the complete variable domain is EAEVAQSPRYKITEKSQAVAFWCDPISGHATLYWYRQILGQGPELLVQFQDESVVDDSQLPKDRFSAERLKGVDSTLKIQPAELGDSAMYLCASSLAGECCEQYFGPGTRLTVT.

The sample holds many counts of this clonotype. V gene TRBV3-1 combines with J gene TRBJ1-1; 9 bases line up with TRBD1. Per germline, CDR1 LGHDT and CDR2 YNNKEL (reference sequence). This CDR3 has 16 amino acids. V lost 3 bases to trimming and J lost 0 bases; unmatched junction nucleotides: 5. The CDR3 DNA is TGTGCCAGCAGCCAGAACAGGGGGCGCTTGAACACTGAAGCTTTCTTT. Residues: CASSQNRGRLNTEAFF.

There are many counts of this clonotype. The V gene is TRBV7-2, the J gene TRBJ2-2; 8 positions match TRBD1. The CDR3 runs 16 residues. The V gene end was trimmed by 1 base and the J gene end by 6 bases; junction bases not matched to a gene: 7. The germline gives CDR1 SGHTA, CDR2 FQGNSA. Written as DNA, the CDR3 is TGTGCCAGCAGCTTAGACGGGACAGGCCCCTCCGGGGAGCTGTTTTTT. This encodes CASSLDGTGPSGELFF.

This clonotype was detected only a few times. The chain carries TRBV7-2 and TRBJ1-5; D gene unclear. The CDR3 is 15 residues long. Germline assignment: CDR1 SGHTA and CDR2 FQGNSA. V was trimmed by 0 bases and J by 2 bases, leaving 8 bases between them. The CDR3 sequence is CASSLAPDGNQPQHF. CDR3 DNA sequence: TGTGCCAGCAGCTTAGCCCCGGACGGCAATCAGCCCCAGCATTTT.

This chain joins TRBV10-3 and TRBJ1-6; TRBD1 agrees at 7 bases. V shed 6 bases, J shed 7 bases, and the junction held 6 bases outside the gene matches. Germline CDR1 ENHRY, CDR2 SYGVKD. The CDR3 runs to 14 residues. The DNA for the CDR3 is TGTGCCATCAGGAGACAGGGTGGGAATTCACCCCTCCACTTT. It translates to CAIRRQGGNSPLHF.

This clonotype showed up many times. The rearrangement links TRBV20-1 to TRBJ2-3; perhaps D is TRBD1 or TRBD2 (6 bases each). Germline CDR1 reads DFQATT; CDR2 reads SNEGSKA (reference sequence). V lost 3 bases and J 0 bases, leaving 16 bases between the germline ends. The CDR3 has 16 amino acids. CDR3 sequence: CSASGGQAFSTDTQYF. CDR3 in DNA: TGCAGTGCTAGTGGGGGGCAGGCCTTTAGCACAGATACGCAGTATTTT.

This chain connects TRBV6-1 to TRBJ2-1; D is undetermined. The CDR3 is 13 residues long. Germline lookup yields CDR1 MNHNS and CDR2 SASEGT. V was cut by 6 bases and J by 4 bases, with 10 bases left in between. CDR3 DNA sequence: TGTGCCAGCAGCGCCGTGTTGTACAATGAGCAGTTCTTC. It specifies CASSAVLYNEQFF.

This clonotype was counted at least ten times. The chain combines TRBV7-9 with TRBJ2-1; 8 bases fit TRBD2. CDR1 and CDR2 from the germline V gene are SEHNR and FQNEAQ (reference sequence). The CDR3 loop spans 13 amino acids. The ends lost 5 bases at V and 6 bases at J; junction bases unmatched: 3. The CDR3 reads CASSRGTSNEQFF. DNA for the CDR3: TGTGCCAGCAGCCGCGGGACTAGCAATGAGCAGTTCTTC.

V is TRBV9 and J is TRBJ2-3; the D is unclear. CDR1 and CDR2 (germline): SGDLS, YYNGEE. Trimming shortened V by 0 bases and J by 2 bases, and 10 bases separated the two germline ends. This CDR3 comprises 15 residues. This CDR3 reads CASSVEGIPTDTQYF. The CDR3 nucleotides are TGTGCCAGCAGCGTAGAAGGAATACCCACAGATACGCAGTATTTT.

This clonotype was detected a few times. The rearrangement uses TRBV19 and TRBJ2-1; 9 bases match TRBD2. CDR3 size: 15 residues. Trimming cost V 4 bases and J 0 bases; bases outside gene matches: 1. The germline V gene has CDR1 LNHDA and CDR2 SQIVND (reference sequence). CDR3 residues: CASSRTSVSYNEQFF. In nucleotides, the CDR3 is TGTGCCAGTAGTAGGACTAGCGTCTCCTACAATGAGCAGTTCTTC. Full variable domain (remainder filled in from reference TRBV19 and TRBJ2-1): DGGITQSPKYLFRKEGQNVTLSCEQNLNHDAMYWYRQDPGQGLRLIYYSQIVNDFQKGDIAEGYSVSREKKESFPLTVTSAQKNPTAFYLCASSRTSVSYNEQFFGPGTRLTVL.

Worth noting for this clonotype: A far larger clone lies a single base away; this is likely a read error. The chain carries TRBV12-3 or TRBV12-4 and TRBJ2-7; D is possibly TRBD1 (5 bases). The CDR3 consists of 13 residues. The CDR3 region is CASRLGVSYEQYF. As DNA, the CDR3 is TGTGCCAGCAGGTTAGGGGTTTCCTACGAGCAGTACTTC.

At least ten counts were recorded for this clonotype. The rearrangement links TRBV28 to TRBJ1-1, with 8 bases identical to TRBD1. This CDR3 region has 12 residues. Trimming cost V 6 bases and J 8 bases; bases outside gene matches: 5. Germline CDR1 reads MDHEN; CDR2 reads SYDVKM. The CDR3 loop reads CASRLQGDEAFF. CDR3 in DNA: TGTGCCAGCAGACTACAGGGGGACGAAGCTTTCTTT. Using reference TRBV28 and TRBJ1-1 for the parts outside the CDR3, the full variable domain is DVKVTQSSRYLVKRTGEKVFLECVQDMDHENMFWYRQDPGLGLRLIYFSYDVKMKEKGDIPEGYSVSREKKERFSLILESASTNQTSMYLCASRLQGDEAFFGQGTRLTVV.

On this clonotype: No conserved phenylalanine or tryptophan ends this CDR3, so it is likely a read error. The chain uses TRBV30 and TRBJ1-2; the match to TRBD1 covers 10 bases. CDR1 is GTSNPN and CDR2 is SVGIG in the germline V gene (reference sequence). This CDR3 is built from 13 residues. The V and J ends lost 2 bases and 7 bases, in that order; junction bases with no gene match: 4. The CDR3 DNA sequence: TGTGCCTGGAGTTTGACAGGGGGCGGTGGCTACACCCTC. As protein: CAWSLTGGGGYTL.

There are many counts of this clonotype. J is TRBJ2-3 and V is TRBV28; D remains unclear. The CDR3 contains 10 residues. Trimming took off 10 bases at V and 0 bases at J, with 2 bases between the two ends. CDR1 is MDHEN and CDR2 is SYDVKM in the germline V gene. CDR3 bases: TGTGCCACCAGCACAGATACGCAGTATTTT. It specifies CATSTDTQYF.

This clonotype has more than one count but fewer than ten. The rearrangement uses TRBV10-3 and TRBJ2-2, with TRBD1 identical over 9 bases. Germline V gene data show CDR1 as ENHRY and CDR2 as SYGVKD. V lost 9 bases, J lost 6 bases, and 8 bases stayed unmatched. This CDR3 is 14 amino acids long. The CDR3, as DNA: TGTGCCATAACCGGGACAGGGAGTTCCGGGGAGCTGTTTTTT. It yields the protein CAITGTGSSGELFF.

This chain joins TRBV5-6 and TRBJ1-2; no reliable D call. In germline, CDR1 is SGHDT, CDR2 YYEEEE. The ends were cut back, 4 bases at V and 7 bases at J, with 17 bases in the middle. CDR3 size: 14 residues. The CDR3 DNA sequence: TGTGCCAGCAGCAGGAGGACCCCTATTTTTGGCTACACCTTC. The encoded protein is CASSRRTPIFGYTF. Combining the CDR3 with reference TRBV5-6 and TRBJ1-2 gives the whole variable domain DAGVTQSPTHLIKTRGQQVTLRCSPKSGHDTVSWYQQALGQGPQFIFQYYEEEERQRGNFPDRFSGHQFPNYSSELNVNALLLGDSALYLCASSRRTPIFGYTFGSGTRLTVV.

This clonotype was seen only a few times. This chain connects TRBV29-1 to TRBJ2-3; D is unclear. V was clipped by 7 bases and J by 4 bases, with 18 bases between them. Germline V gives CDR1 SQVTM, CDR2 ANQGSEA. The CDR3 spans 14 residues. CDR3: CSAWVHPSADTQYF. Written as DNA, the CDR3 is TGCAGCGCATGGGTACATCCATCGGCAGATACGCAGTATTTT.

In its sample, this clonotype was seen a few times. CDR3 protein: CASSLLGGDRDGEQYF. The CDR3 DNA sequence: TGTGCCAGCAGTTTATTGGGTGGTGACAGGGATGGCGAGCAGTACTTC. The chain carries TRBV28 and TRBJ2-7; 7 nucleotides line up with TRBD1. The CDR3 runs to 16 residues. Per germline, CDR1 MDHEN and CDR2 SYDVKM. The V segment lost 1 base and the J segment 6 bases; nucleotides outside the gene matches: 12.

The chain recombines TRBV11-1 with TRBJ2-5; D call uncertain. V shed 6 bases and J shed 11 bases, with 13 bases lying between them. CDR1 is SGHAT, CDR2 FQDESV, per germline (reference sequence). The CDR3 consists of 11 residues. The CDR3 loop is CASSSGQSQYF. In DNA, the CDR3 is TGTGCCAGCAGTTCGGGTCAGTCTCAGTACTTC.

The chain combines TRBV7-2 with TRBJ2-5, with a weak D call TRBD2 (6 bases). The CDR3 runs to 14 residues. Germline CDR1 SGHTA, CDR2 FQGNSA. V lost 1 base and J 5 bases, leaving 11 bases between the germline ends. The CDR3 reads CASSLEREAETQYF. In DNA, the CDR3 is TGTGCCAGCAGCTTAGAGAGGGAGGCTGAGACCCAGTACTTC.

This clonotype was observed a handful of times. V and J are TRBV28 and TRBJ2-2; no reliable D call. Per germline, CDR1 MDHEN and CDR2 SYDVKM. The CDR3 has 13 residues. V lost 6 bases, J lost 7 bases, and 12 bases lay in between. The CDR3 spells CASRFQPDGELFF. For the CDR3, the DNA is TGTGCCAGCAGATTCCAACCGGACGGGGAGCTGTTTTTT.

V usage is TRBV28 and J usage is TRBJ2-7; 7 bases are shared with TRBD1. The V gene's germline CDR1 is MDHEN and CDR2 SYDVKM. The V and J ends lost 4 bases and 2 bases, in that order; junction bases with no gene match: 8. The CDR3 consists of 15 residues. CDR3 bases: TGTGCCAGCAGTTCCCGCGAGGGGGCTGCCTACGAGCAGTACTTC. Translation gives CASSSREGAAYEQYF.